This T cell receptor beta chain is from a study of post-analysis software for immune sequencing data. Across the whole study: Included courses were relapsing-remitting and secondary progressive multiple sclerosis; progressive-relapsing multiple sclerosis was also included. General study results and limits: Patients carried roughly 5 TRBV segments more frequently than controls did, and TRBV5-6, TRBV5-1 and TRBV20-1 were among them. Those with multiple sclerosis, the patient group, showed significantly lower normalized Chao1 diversity than controls. Strong same-batch co-clustering of samples appeared with F measure clustering.

This clonotype turned up a few times. Antigen: not known. Each TCR beta cDNA library carried unique molecular identifiers. Each batch of roughly 1 to 11 million T cells produced a few hundred thousand cDNA molecules. TCRdb itself ran the PCR reads through MiXCR, one entry per CDR3 protein. Among approximately 400,000 distinct CDR3 sequences, around 37% were seen once, and the ten largest hold around 15%. Germline lookup yields CDR1 SQVTM and CDR2 ANQGSEA. The CDR3 is 14 residues long. The V gene lost 2 bases and the J gene lost 5 bases, with 13 bases spanning the gap. V usage is TRBV29-1 and J usage is TRBJ2-1; D uncertain. The sample comprised blood. This receptor was obtained from a girl between 10 and 17 years old with multiple sclerosis. The CDR3: CSVELRVPNNEQFF. CDR3 coding DNA: TGCAGCGTTGAACTTCGAGTACCTAACAATGAGCAGTTCTTC.